A selection of T cell receptor beta chains follows, all from one sample in a study of blood T cell repertoires in COVID-19. Some clones are missing from TCRdb's copy, which holds only in-frame ones; the method was immunoSEQ multiplex PCR. Of approximately 230,000 clones listed, 80% to 90% are singletons. The sequenced sample was PBMCs or T cells enriched from blood (not recorded which). The receptors derive from a man in his forties who had recovered from COVID-19. CDR3s include the opening cysteine and the closing phenylalanine or tryptophan. A D gene is named only where the DNA matches it firmly. Where a row states a size, it is once, few, many or the class of an expanded clone; other rows omit it.

size,D,V,J,CDR3,DNA
-,TRBD1,TRBV27,TRBJ2-7,CASSLIQGALHEQYF,TGTGCCAGCAGTCTAATACAGGGGGCGTTGCACGAGCAGTACTTC
-,-,TRBV28,TRBJ2-5,CASTLGGRETQYF,TGTGCCAGCACCCTCGGGGGTAGAGAGACCCAGTACTTC
-,TRBD2,TRBV5-1,TRBJ2-3,CASGLAGPKDTQYF,TGCGCCAGCGGGCTAGCGGGACCGAAGGATACGCAGTATTTT
-,TRBD2,TRBV3-1/TRBV3-2,TRBJ2-5,CASSLHGREETQYF,TGTGCCAGCAGCCTCCACGGGAGGGAAGAGACCCAGTACTTC
-,-,TRBV27,TRBJ2-3,CASSRRRATSTDTQYF,TGTGCCAGCAGTCGCCGAAGAGCCACTAGCACAGATACGCAGTATTTT
-,TRBD1,TRBV5-5,TRBJ1-2,CASSLGQGGGYTF,TGTGCCAGCAGCTTGGGACAGGGAGGTGGCTACACCTTC
-,-,TRBV5-1,TRBJ2-3,CASSFWRGNILRLDTQYF,TGCGCCAGCAGCTTTTGGCGGGGAAATATCCTAAGGCTAGATACGCAGTATTTT
-,TRBD1,TRBV11-3,TRBJ2-2,CASTPGQSWTGELFF,TGTGCCAGCACACCGGGACAGTCTTGGACCGGGGAGCTGTTTTTT
-,-,TRBV6-5,TRBJ1-5,CASSNRQPYQPQHF,TGTGCCAGCAGCAATAGACAGCCTTATCAGCCCCAGCATTTT
-,TRBD1,TRBV9,TRBJ2-1,CASSVVLAGDRVGYYNEQFF,TGTGCCAGCAGCGTAGTACTCGCGGGGGACAGGGTCGGTTACTACAATGAGCAGTTCTTC
-,-,TRBV5-1,TRBJ1-2,CARSLAGGGRGYTF,TGCGCCCGCAGCTTGGCGGGGGGGGGCCGTGGCTACACCTTC
-,TRBD1,TRBV7-9,TRBJ2-4,CASSLGIGTGDRNIQYF,TGTGCCAGCAGCTTGGGAATCGGGACAGGAGACAGAAACATTCAGTACTTC
-,-,TRBV18,TRBJ2-1,CASSPRAGGTSGDYNEQFF,TGTGCCAGCTCACCCCGGGCAGGGGGCACCAGCGGGGACTACAATGAGCAGTTCTTC
-,TRBD1,TRBV7-2,TRBJ1-1,CASSFYRGITEAFF,TGTGCCAGCAGCTTCTACAGGGGTATCACTGAAGCTTTCTTT
-,TRBD1,TRBV5-1,TRBJ1-6,CASRAGGLNSPLHF,TGCGCCAGCAGGGCAGGGGGCCTGAATTCACCCCTCCACTTT
-,-,TRBV7-9,TRBJ2-5,CASSPIETQYF,TGTGCCAGCAGCCCCATAGAGACCCAGTACTTC
few,TRBD1,TRBV6-2/TRBV6-3,TRBJ2-7,CASSSWDRPYEQYF,TGTGCCAGCAGTTCATGGGACAGACCCTACGAGCAGTACTTC
-,TRBD1,TRBV6-5,TRBJ1-2,CASRGTGGDHGYTF,TGTGCCAGCAGGGGGACAGGGGGCGATCATGGCTACACCTTC
-,-,TRBV2,TRBJ2-7,CASKGLAGHEQYF,TGTGCCAGCAAAGGGCTAGCCGGTCACGAGCAGTACTTC
-,TRBD2,TRBV7-6,TRBJ2-7,CASSLLLGPGGSAPVEQYF,TGTGCCAGCAGCTTACTCCTGGGGCCTGGCGGGAGTGCCCCCGTTGAGCAGTACTTC
few,TRBD1,TRBV7-9,TRBJ1-4,CASSLGVGGHEKLFF,TGTGCCAGCAGCTTAGGGGTAGGGGGCCATGAAAAACTGTTTTTT
-,-,TRBV6-5,TRBJ2-1,CASRVTGSYNEQFF,TGTGCCAGCAGGGTGACAGGCTCCTACAATGAGCAGTTCTTC
-,-,TRBV11-2,TRBJ2-7,CASSLEGRSSYEQYF,TGTGCCAGCAGCCTCGAGGGCCGGAGCTCCTACGAGCAGTACTTC
-,-,TRBV27,TRBJ2-7,CASSPFQGEQYF,TGTGCCAGCAGCCCCTTCCAGGGCGAGCAGTACTTC